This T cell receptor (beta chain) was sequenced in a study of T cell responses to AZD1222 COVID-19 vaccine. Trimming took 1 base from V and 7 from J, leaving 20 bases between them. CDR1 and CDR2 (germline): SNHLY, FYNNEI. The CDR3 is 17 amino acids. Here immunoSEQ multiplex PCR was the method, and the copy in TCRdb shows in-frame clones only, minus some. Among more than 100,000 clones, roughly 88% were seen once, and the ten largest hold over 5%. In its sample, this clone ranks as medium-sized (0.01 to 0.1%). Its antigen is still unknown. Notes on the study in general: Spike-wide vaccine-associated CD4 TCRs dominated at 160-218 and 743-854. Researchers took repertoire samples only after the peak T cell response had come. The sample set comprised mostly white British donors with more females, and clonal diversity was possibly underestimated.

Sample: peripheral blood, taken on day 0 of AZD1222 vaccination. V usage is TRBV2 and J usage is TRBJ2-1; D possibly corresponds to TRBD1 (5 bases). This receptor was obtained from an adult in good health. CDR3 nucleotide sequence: TGTGCCAGCAGTGAAGTAGTAGGGGCAGCAGGGTTGAATGAGCAGTTCTTC. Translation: CASSEVVGAAGLNEQFF.